A selection of T cell receptor beta chains follows, all from one sample in a study of T-cell reconstitution after alpha-beta-depleted transplantation in children. Using its own MiXCR run on the PCR reads, TCRdb lists one record per CDR3 protein. The repertoire holds more than 90,000 distinct CDR3 sequences, 10% seen once, with roughly a third in the top ten. The material was PBMCs, obtained before TCRalphabeta/CD19-depleted stem cell transplant. The source of these receptors is a boy aged 2-9 years with acute lymphoblastic leukemia, due to receive a stem cell transplant. Both conserved end residues are part of each CDR3. The D gene is left open where the match is weak. Clone sizes are given selectively: once, few, many, or a class where the clone is expanded.

v_gene	abundance	j_gene	d_gene	CDR3aa	CDR3nt
TRBV3-1	few	TRBJ1-2	-	CASSQERFTYGYTF	TGTGCCAGCAGCCAAGAAAGGTTTACCTATGGCTACACCTTC
TRBV5-1	few	TRBJ2-1	TRBD2	CASSLVAGGPYEQFF	TGCGCCAGCAGCTTAGTGGCGGGAGGGCCCTATGAGCAGTTCTTC
TRBV20-1	many	TRBJ1-6	-	CSASAGGLETSPLHF	TGCAGTGCTAGTGCTGGGGGCCTCGAAACATCACCCCTCCACTTT
TRBV3-1	-	TRBJ1-2	-	CASSQGDTYGYTF	TGTGCCAGCAGCCAGGGGGACACGTATGGCTACACCTTC
TRBV7-7	many	TRBJ2-5	-	CASSPAGLGETQYF	TGTGCCAGCAGCCCGGCGGGATTGGGAGAGACCCAGTACTTC
TRBV5-1	few	TRBJ1-2	-	CASSLEGTDYGYTF	TGCGCCAGCAGCTTGGAGGGGACGGACTATGGCTACACCTTC
TRBV7-2	few	TRBJ1-5	TRBD1	CASSFGTGGRQPQHF	TGTGCCAGCAGCTTCGGGACAGGGGGCCGTCAGCCCCAGCATTTT
TRBV6-1	many	TRBJ2-5	TRBD1	CASKQSGTGRETQYF	TGTGCCAGCAAGCAATCAGGGACAGGCAGGGAGACCCAGTACTTC
TRBV6-1	few	TRBJ2-7	TRBD2	CASREAGLAQYF	TGTGCCAGCCGGGAAGCGGGGCTGGCGCAGTACTTC
TRBV6-5	many	TRBJ2-7	TRBD2	CASSYSTSTGGPDYEQYF	TGTGCCAGCAGTTACTCGACGTCAACGGGAGGGCCGGACTACGAGCAGTACTTC
TRBV5-1	many	TRBJ2-7	-	CASSLFRGPGEQYF	TGCGCCAGCAGCTTGTTCAGGGGTCCGGGCGAGCAGTACTTC
TRBV20-1	few	TRBJ2-1	TRBD2	CSARKAGRLDEQFF	TGCAGTGCTAGAAAAGCGGGACGTTTAGATGAGCAGTTCTTC
TRBV5-5	-	TRBJ2-7	-	CASTRGAGPYEQYF	TGTGCCAGCACCCGGGGGGCGGGACCCTACGAGCAGTACTTC
TRBV12-3/TRBV12-4	-	TRBJ2-3	TRBD2	CASSPGTTGTHSTDTQYF	TGTGCCAGCAGTCCGGGGACTACCGGGACGCACAGCACAGATACGCAGTATTTT
TRBV10-3	few	TRBJ2-3	TRBD2	CAISRRTSAGGDTQYF	TGTGCCATCAGCCGCCGGACCAGCGCGGGGGGGGATACGCAGTATTTT
TRBV5-1	-	TRBJ1-1	TRBD1	CASSGWAGQGMEAFF	TGCGCCAGCAGCGGGTGGGCCGGACAGGGGATGGAAGCTTTCTTT
TRBV27	-	TRBJ2-3	-	CASSSSPAGSPKDTQYF	TGTGCCAGCAGTTCTTCCCCAGCCGGGTCCCCCAAGGATACGCAGTATTTT
TRBV18	-	TRBJ1-6	-	CASSPTWGDPLEALHF	TGTGCCAGCTCACCGACGTGGGGGGACCCTCTGGAGGCCCTCCACTTT
TRBV5-1	-	TRBJ2-5	TRBD1	CASSRGQGGGKETQYF	TGCGCCAGCAGCCGGGGACAGGGAGGCGGAAAAGAGACCCAGTACTTC
TRBV30	-	TRBJ2-7	TRBD2	CACKTPGLRGEQYF	TGTGCCTGCAAGACCCCGGGACTACGGGGCGAGCAGTACTTC
TRBV3-1	few	TRBJ1-2	-	CASSLWTALDLGYTF	TGTGCCAGCAGCCTGTGGACGGCTTTAGATCTCGGCTACACCTTC
TRBV7-9	many	TRBJ2-6	TRBD1	CASSSGQGPGANVLTF	TGTGCCAGCAGCTCCGGACAGGGCCCTGGGGCCAACGTCCTGACTTTC
TRBV12-3/TRBV12-4	many	TRBJ1-5	TRBD1	CASSIDRESSPQHF	TGTGCCAGCAGCATAGACAGGGAATCGTCGCCCCAGCATTTT
TRBV5-1	many	TRBJ1-3	-	CASSLEVINSGNTIYF	TGCGCCAGCAGCTTGGAGGTCATAAACTCTGGAAACACCATATATTTT
TRBV30	few	TRBJ1-4	TRBD1	CACHQGGEKLFF	TGTGCCTGCCATCAGGGGGGAGAAAAACTGTTTTTT
TRBV5-6	many	TRBJ2-1	TRBD2	CASRSGLAGTSEQFF	TGTGCCAGCAGATCCGGACTAGCGGGAACGAGTGAGCAGTTCTTC
TRBV7-2	many	TRBJ2-1	TRBD2	CASSFSGSRNNEQFF	TGTGCCAGCAGCTTCAGCGGGAGTCGGAACAATGAGCAGTTCTTC
TRBV29-1	many	TRBJ2-5	TRBD1	CSVEAPDRASETQYF	TGCAGCGTTGAAGCCCCGGACAGGGCCAGCGAGACCCAGTACTTC
TRBV7-2	many	TRBJ1-5	-	CASSLNGQNNQPQHF	TGTGCCAGCAGCTTAAACGGACAGAACAATCAGCCCCAGCATTTT
TRBV5-1	many	TRBJ2-3	-	CASSLEGRDTQYF	TGCGCCAGCAGCTTGGAGGGGCGGGATACGCAGTATTTT
TRBV28	few	TRBJ2-2	-	CASSSRRATGELFF	TGTGCCAGCAGTTCAAGAAGGGCCACCGGGGAGCTGTTTTTT
TRBV14	-	TRBJ2-3	TRBD1	CASSPDRGTQYF	TGTGCCAGCAGCCCCGACAGGGGGACGCAGTATTTT
TRBV27	many	TRBJ2-6	-	CASSFFGPSSGANVLTF	TGTGCCAGCAGTTTTTTTGGACCGAGCTCTGGGGCCAACGTCCTGACTTTC
TRBV3-1	many	TRBJ1-1	TRBD1	CASSQVGTGGNTEAFF	TGTGCCAGCAGCCAAGTCGGGACAGGGGGGAACACTGAAGCTTTCTTT
TRBV5-1	many	TRBJ2-7	TRBD2	CASGPGLGSSYEQYF	TGCGCCAGCGGACCGGGACTAGGAAGTAGTTACGAGCAGTACTTC
TRBV5-1	few	TRBJ1-2	-	CASSPDSDYGYTF	TGCGCCAGCAGTCCCGACTCAGACTATGGCTACACCTTC
TRBV6-5	many	TRBJ2-7	TRBD2	CASSLSSGRNEQYF	TGTGCCAGCAGTCTTTCTAGCGGGAGGAACGAGCAGTACTTC
TRBV29-1	few	TRBJ1-1	-	CSATKDGLNTEAFF	TGCAGCGCAACTAAGGACGGTTTGAACACTGAAGCTTTCTTT
TRBV25-1	-	TRBJ2-5	-	CASSGGRGVQETQYF	TGTGCCAGCAGTGGAGGGAGAGGGGTCCAAGAGACCCAGTACTTC
TRBV20-1	many	TRBJ1-2	TRBD1	CSAHTGQDIGGRGYTF	TGCAGTGCTCATACGGGACAGGACATAGGGGGTCGAGGCTACACCTTC
TRBV20-1	many	TRBJ2-1	TRBD2	CSARDLVTSPRNYNEQFF	TGCAGTGCTAGAGATCTCGTGACTAGCCCACGAAACTACAATGAGCAGTTCTTC
TRBV7-9	-	TRBJ2-7	TRBD2	CASSFPAGPSYEQYF	TGTGCCAGCAGCTTTCCAGCGGGACCTTCCTACGAGCAGTACTTC
TRBV7-8	-	TRBJ2-5	-	CASSPRTVAETQYF	TGTGCCAGCAGCCCTAGGACCGTGGCAGAGACCCAGTACTTC
TRBV5-1	many	TRBJ2-5	-	CASSLAANQETQYF	TGCGCCAGCAGCTTGGCCGCTAACCAAGAGACCCAGTACTTC
TRBV29-1	few	TRBJ1-5	-	CSVVNGADQPQHF	TGCAGCGTTGTAAACGGGGCGGATCAGCCCCAGCATTTT
TRBV6-5	many	TRBJ1-4	-	CASSSSREKLFF	TGTGCCAGCAGTTCGAGTAGAGAAAAACTGTTTTTT
TRBV7-2	many	TRBJ2-7	TRBD1	CASCGQGTQDEQYF	TGTGCCAGCTGTGGACAGGGTACCCAGGACGAGCAGTACTTC
TRBV10-3	few	TRBJ2-7	-	CAISGQGGPYEQYF	TGTGCCATCAGTGGTCAGGGGGGGCCCTACGAGCAGTACTTC